This T cell receptor (beta chain) came from a study of cytomegalovirus exposure and HLA in healthy donors (dated by TCRdb to 2016 to 2017). For the study in its entirety: According to a later analysis, one platform produced both the approximately 110 validation repertoires and the 720 or so repertoires of the first cohort. The study aimed to test whether signatures of past pathogen exposure could be identified by cataloging public T cell receptors. A separate validation cohort of roughly 130 different subjects was used in addition to the 666-subject first cohort. The study combined high-throughput TCR immunosequencing, statistical association of individual TCRs with disease status, and machine learning to predict cytomegalovirus infection status.

Its CDR3 holds 15 amino acids, cysteine through phenylalanine. Only the CDR3 DNA is retained, 45 bases long and in frame from the first base. The germline V gene sets CDR1 to SGHAT and CDR2 to FQNNGV. V and J lose 4 bases and 5 bases, and a span of 17 bases separates them. Donors formed part of the validation cohort, which comprised over a hundred subjects and was distinct from the first cohort of several hundred subjects. What the work shows at the level of the full study, not this receptor alone: The authors suggested that the approach could potentially be extended to other disease states and immunological phenotypes. Subsequent analysis determined that TCRs grouped into clusters in the first cohort also showed a tendency toward co-occurrence across the roughly 120 validation repertoires, and approximately 94% of cluster scores exceeded 0. A later analysis had no HLA typing for the validation cohort, so co-occurrence there was scored across all 130 or so repertoires. The classifier was reported to diagnose cytomegalovirus status with high specificity and sensitivity in both the original cohort and the validation cohort. Most TCR sequences were seen in very few donors, while some public TCRs were found in many individuals. Three of the identified cytomegalovirus-associated TCR beta chains were confirmed in vitro to be specific for cytomegalovirus antigens. In the study, 150 to 200 TCR beta chains were listed as associated with cytomegalovirus.

Library construction relied on the immunoSEQ multiplex PCR assay. In the original analysis: A statistical classification framework was built for diagnosing cytomegalovirus status from the catalog of TCR beta chain sequences. TCRdb stores this immuneACCESS table with in-frame sequences only. Part of the clones is absent; in the studies checked, under half of the shortfall reflects unresolved V genes, and no reason is known for the rest. V and J calls and clone size are those listed in that table; D and trimming were worked out from the DNA. The sample yields about 130,000 clones; approximately 89% were counted once. Of the sample, 1% to 1.5% is held by the ten largest clones. A word on this clone: What antigen it recognizes has not been identified. Base qualities are not provided; no much larger clone lies one nucleotide away.

This TCR was sampled from a woman aged 18-29 years in good health and CMV-seronegative. The sequence joins TRBV11-2 to TRBJ1-1; tentative D gene TRBD1, with 6 bases matching. Sequenced: PBMCs. The DNA reads TGTGCCAGCAGCTCGGGGGGGGGCGACAGGACTGAAGCTTTCTTT. It translates as CASSSGGGDRTEAFF.